The 8 T cell receptor beta chains in this list originate from one sample, sequenced in a study of T cell repertoires in cytomegalovirus infection. TCRdb reprocessed the reads via MiXCR and lists one record per CDR3 protein. The top ten clones hold roughly 10% of a sample with over 450,000 distinct CDR3 sequences, 11% of them seen once. The sequencing input was PBMCs. The origin of the receptors is a human donor in good health (CMV status not recorded). Some clones in this sample may be carry-over from other donors' samples.

This clonotype appeared many times. The chain carries TRBV6-2 or TRBV6-3 and TRBJ2-1; D is undetermined. V was clipped by 6 bases and J by 2 bases, with 11 bases between them. CDR1 is MNHEY, CDR2 SVGEGT, per germline. This CDR3 has 14 amino acids. CDR3 sequence: CASSPRKTYNEQFF. The CDR3 DNA is TGTGCCAGCAGCCCCAGGAAGACCTACAATGAGCAGTTCTTC.

This clonotype was seen ten or more times. The chain employs TRBV28 and TRBJ2-7; D unclear. Germline values: CDR1 MDHEN, CDR2 SYDVKM. This CDR3 region has 16 residues. The CDR3 region has the DNA TGTGCTGCGAGGTGGGTCTCAAGGGAAAATACCTACGAGCAGTACTTC. Its protein is CAARWVSRENTYEQYF.

This clonotype was counted many times. The J gene is TRBJ1-6, the V gene TRBV12-3 or TRBV12-4, with 8 bases lining up with TRBD1. The V and J ends lost 6 bases and 10 bases, in that order; junction bases with no gene match: 11. CDR3 size: 15 residues. The CDR3 bases are TGTGCCAGCAGCCGGACAGGGAGATTAAAGTCACCCCTCCACTTT. It yields the protein CASSRTGRLKSPLHF.

Ten or more counts support this clonotype. The CDR3 region is CASSLRQPNMNTEAFF. The CDR3 DNA follows: TGCGCCAGCAGCCTGAGACAGCCCAATATGAACACTGAAGCTTTCTTT. This rearrangement joins TRBV4-1 to TRBJ1-1; D is perhaps TRBD1 (5 bases). The germline gives CDR1 MGHRA, CDR2 YSYEKL. The length of the CDR3 is 16 residues. The V end lost 4 bases, the J end lost 0 bases, and 15 bases lay between the germline ends.

This clonotype has at least ten counts. This chain connects TRBV7-8 to TRBJ2-3, with 14 positions matching TRBD2. V dropped 3 bases and J dropped 10; count of bases not matched to a gene: 9. CDR1 is SGHVS, CDR2 FQNEAQ, per germline. This CDR3 spans 16 amino acids. As DNA, the CDR3 is TGTGCCAGCAGCTTCCCGACTAGCGGGAGGGCCGAGGCGCAGTATTTT. Protein: CASSFPTSGRAEAQYF.

In this sample, this clonotype turned up many times. The V gene is TRBV14, the J gene TRBJ2-7; maybe TRBD2 (7 bases). Trimming pared 3 bases from V and 2 bases from J, leaving 17 bases between. Germline V gene sequence: CDR1 SGHDN, CDR2 FVKESK. CDR3 length: 16 amino acids. CDR3 bases: TGTGCCAGCAGCCATGAGGGGGGGGACTTCACCTACGAGCAGTACTTC. Protein: CASSHEGGDFTYEQYF.

This clonotype was found a few times. This chain links TRBV12-5 with TRBJ2-1; possibly TRBD1 or TRBD2 for D (7 bases each). The CDR3 sequence is 13 residues long. Germline values: CDR1 LGHNT, CDR2 FRNRAP. CDR3: CAAGDSSYNEQFF. The CDR3 DNA follows: TGTGCGGCGGGGGACAGCTCCTACAATGAGCAGTTCTTC.

Many counts were recorded for this clonotype. The V gene is TRBV10-3, the J gene TRBJ1-1, with 7 bases fitting TRBD1. Unmatched junction bases numbered 5, after V lost 2 bases and J lost 5 bases. This CDR3 region has 14 residues. Germline CDR1 ENHRY, CDR2 SYGVKD. The DNA of the CDR3 is TGTGCCATCAGTGAGAAGGGGGCTGGGACTGAAGCTTTCTTT. Amino acid sequence: CAISEKGAGTEAFF.